The 10 T cell receptor beta chains below come from one sample, sequenced in a study of blood T cell repertoires in COVID-19. Produced via immunoSEQ multiplex PCR; TCRdb's table is partial and in-frame only. Of about 230,000 clones in the sample, roughly 87% were seen once. The specimen sequenced was PBMCs or T cells enriched from blood (not recorded which). The source is a man aged 25 to 45 who had recovered from COVID-19.

This clone was counted between two and nine times. The genes are TRBV30 and TRBJ1-1, with TRBD1 matching over 7 bases. This CDR3 is built from 12 residues. With V trimmed by 7 bases and J by 1 base, 3 bases remained unmatched. In germline, CDR1 is GTSNPN, CDR2 SVGIG (reference sequence). The CDR3 is CALDRWNTEAFF. The CDR3 bases are TGTGCCTTGGACAGGTGGAACACTGAAGCTTTCTTT.

This clone was observed once. The junction differs from germline at one of its ends, possibly a read error. The chain couples TRBV3-1 (or the pseudogene TRBV3-2) to TRBJ2-1; the match to TRBD2 covers 10 bases. This CDR3 region has 13 residues. Germline loops: CDR1 LGHDT, CDR2 YNNKEL (reference sequence). CDR3 sequence reads: CASSQDRAGGGIF. CDR3 in DNA: TGTGCCAGCAGCCAAGATCGAGCGGGAGGGGGGATCTTC.

This clone was recorded at least ten times. V and J are TRBV4-2 and TRBJ2-2, with D perhaps TRBD2 (7 bases). CDR1 and CDR2 (germline): LGHNA, YNFKEQ. With 8 bases removed from V and 5 bases from J, the gap between germline ends came to 18 bases. The CDR3 has 15 amino acids. The CDR3 protein is CASGGSGEGTGELFF. The CDR3 DNA sequence: TGTGCCAGCGGTGGGTCAGGGGAGGGGACCGGGGAGCTGTTTTTT.

This sequence joins TRBV2 and TRBJ2-2; D is uncertain. There are 16 residues in the CDR3. Germline V gene data show CDR1 as SNHLY and CDR2 as FYNNEI. Trimming stripped 5 bases from V and 1 base from J, with 14 bases between. The CDR3 region has the DNA TGTGCCAGCAGTTTCTATCGGAGCCAGAACACCGGGGAGCTGTTTTTT. This sequence encodes CASSFYRSQNTGELFF.

For this clone: This CDR3 is also generated by other DNA sequences in the sample. This rearrangement joins TRBV9 to TRBJ1-3; D not certain. CDR3 length: 12 amino acids. V was clipped by 4 bases and J by 3 bases, with 5 bases between them. Germline assignment: CDR1 SGDLS and CDR2 YYNGEE. CDR3 sequence (DNA): TGTGCCAGCAGCCCTCGTGGAAACACCATATATTTT. Its translation: CASSPRGNTIYF. The full variable domain, its missing parts supplied by reference TRBV9 and TRBJ1-3, is DSGVTQTPKHLITATGQRVTLRCSPRSGDLSVYWYQQSLDQGLQFLIQYYNGEERAKGNILERFSAQQFPDLHSELNLSSLELGDSALYFCASSPRGNTIYFGEGSWLTVV.

CDR3 region: CASSLESWRGGLDTQYF. CDR3 DNA sequence: TGTGCCAGCAGCTTAGAGAGCTGGAGGGGGGGATTAGATACGCAGTATTTT. The chain joins TRBV7-2 to TRBJ2-3, with D perhaps TRBD2 (7 bases). This CDR3 comprises 17 residues. V was clipped by 1 base and J by 5 bases, with 19 bases between them. Per germline, CDR1 SGHTA and CDR2 FQGNSA. Looking up the rest from reference TRBV7-2 and TRBJ2-3 gives the full variable domain: GAGVSQSPSNKVTEKGKDVELRCDPISGHTALYWYRQSLGQGLEFLIYFQGNSAPDKSGLPSDRFSAERTGGSVSTLTIQRTQQEDSAVYLCASSLESWRGGLDTQYFGPGTRLTVL.

CDR3 sequence (DNA): TGTGCCAGCAGCTTAGGGGACAGGGTTAACTATGGCTACACCTTC. It translates to CASSLGDRVNYGYTF. This chain links TRBV7-9 with TRBJ1-2; TRBD1 matches 9 bases. The length of the CDR3 is 15 residues. Per the germline V gene, CDR1 is SEHNR and CDR2 is FQNEAQ (reference sequence). Germline trimming cut 1 base from V and 1 base from J; bases unmatched to any gene: 1.

The genes are TRBV28 and TRBJ1-1; D is unresolved. This CDR3 is 14 amino acids long. V was trimmed by 6 bases and J by 4 bases, leaving 15 bases between them. CDR1 MDHEN and CDR2 SYDVKM come from the germline V gene. CDR3 in amino acids: CASRTPPGTTEAFF. CDR3 nucleotide sequence: TGTGCCAGCAGAACCCCCCCGGGTACCACTGAAGCTTTCTTT.

The chain employs TRBV18 and TRBJ2-7, with 8 bases lining up with TRBD1. V lost 3 bases, J lost 1 base, and 5 bases stayed unmatched. Germline-derived CDR1 and CDR2 are KGHSH and LQKENI. This CDR3 spans 15 amino acids. CDR3 amino acids: CASSPTRDRSYEQYF. The DNA of the CDR3 is TGTGCCAGCTCACCCACCCGGGACAGGTCCTACGAGCAGTACTTC.

The V call is TRBV9, the J call TRBJ2-7; D gene ambiguous. The CDR3 runs 15 residues. In germline, CDR1 is SGDLS, CDR2 YYNGEE. The V gene lost 0 bases and the J gene lost 4 bases, with 14 bases spanning the gap. CDR3 protein: CASSVAPDQTYEQYF. DNA for the CDR3: TGTGCCAGCAGCGTAGCCCCAGACCAGACTTACGAGCAGTACTTC. The full variable domain, rest sourced from reference TRBV9 and TRBJ2-7, is DSGVTQTPKHLITATGQRVTLRCSPRSGDLSVYWYQQSLDQGLQFLIQYYNGEERAKGNILERFSAQQFPDLHSELNLSSLELGDSALYFCASSVAPDQTYEQYFGPGTRLTVT.